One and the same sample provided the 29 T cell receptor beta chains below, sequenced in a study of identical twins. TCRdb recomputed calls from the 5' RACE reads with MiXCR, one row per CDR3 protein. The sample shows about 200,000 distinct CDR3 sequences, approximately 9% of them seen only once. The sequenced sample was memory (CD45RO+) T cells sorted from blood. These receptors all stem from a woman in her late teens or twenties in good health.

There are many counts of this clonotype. The CDR3 coding sequence is TGTGCCAGCAGCCAAGAAACAGGGGGGGGAAATGAGCAGTTCTTC. This translates into CASSQETGGGNEQFF. V is TRBV3-1 and J is TRBJ2-1; D perhaps matches TRBD1 (8 bases). V was trimmed by 0 bases and J by 7 bases, leaving 13 bases between them. Germline loops: CDR1 LGHDT, CDR2 YNNKEL (reference sequence). The CDR3 runs to 15 residues.

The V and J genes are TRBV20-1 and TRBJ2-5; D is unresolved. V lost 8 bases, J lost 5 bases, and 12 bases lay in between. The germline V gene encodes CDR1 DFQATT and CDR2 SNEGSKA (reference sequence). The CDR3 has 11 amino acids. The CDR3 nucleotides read TGCAGTCTACTCCGGCAGGAGACCCAGTACTTC. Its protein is CSLLRQETQYF.

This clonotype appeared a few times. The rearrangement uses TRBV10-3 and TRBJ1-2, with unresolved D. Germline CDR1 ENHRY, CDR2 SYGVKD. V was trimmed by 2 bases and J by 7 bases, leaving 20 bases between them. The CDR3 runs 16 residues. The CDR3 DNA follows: TGTGCCATCAGTGAGCCGCACGGCAGGATGTTTGGTGGCTACACCTTC. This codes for CAISEPHGRMFGGYTF.

The CDR3 loop reads CASSRLERVGEQFF. The CDR3 coding sequence is TGTGCCAGCAGCAGACTAGAGAGGGTGGGCGAGCAGTTCTTC. J is TRBJ2-1 and V is TRBV9; D possibly corresponds to TRBD2 (6 bases). CDR1 and CDR2 (germline): SGDLS, YYNGEE. Deletions cut 4 bases from V and 10 bases from J, with 18 bases between. The CDR3 consists of 14 residues.

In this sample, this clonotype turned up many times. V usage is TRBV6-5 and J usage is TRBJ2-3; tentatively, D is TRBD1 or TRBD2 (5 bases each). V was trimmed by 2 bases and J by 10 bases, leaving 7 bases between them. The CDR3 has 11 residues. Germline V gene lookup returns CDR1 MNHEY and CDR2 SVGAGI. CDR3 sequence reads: CASSYGGPQYF. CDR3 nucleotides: TGTGCCAGCAGTTACGGGGGACCGCAGTATTTT.

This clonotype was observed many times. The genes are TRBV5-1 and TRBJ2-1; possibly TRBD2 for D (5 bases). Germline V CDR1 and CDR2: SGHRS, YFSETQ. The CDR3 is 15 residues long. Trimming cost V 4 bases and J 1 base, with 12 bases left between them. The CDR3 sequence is CASSRTLDSYNEQFF. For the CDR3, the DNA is TGCGCCAGCAGCCGGACTCTCGATTCCTACAATGAGCAGTTCTTC.

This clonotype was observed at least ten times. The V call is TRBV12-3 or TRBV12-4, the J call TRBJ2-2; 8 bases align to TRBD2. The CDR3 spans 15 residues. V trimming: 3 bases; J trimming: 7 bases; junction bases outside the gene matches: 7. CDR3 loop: CASSFVGLAVGELFF. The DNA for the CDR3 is TGTGCCAGCAGTTTTGTTGGACTAGCTGTCGGGGAGCTGTTTTTT.

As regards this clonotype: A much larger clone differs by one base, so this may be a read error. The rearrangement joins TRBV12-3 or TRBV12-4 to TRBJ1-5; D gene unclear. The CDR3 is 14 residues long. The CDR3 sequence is CASSPEQGDHPQHF. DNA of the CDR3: TGTGCCAGCAGTCCGGAACAAGGCGATCATCCCCAGCATTTT.

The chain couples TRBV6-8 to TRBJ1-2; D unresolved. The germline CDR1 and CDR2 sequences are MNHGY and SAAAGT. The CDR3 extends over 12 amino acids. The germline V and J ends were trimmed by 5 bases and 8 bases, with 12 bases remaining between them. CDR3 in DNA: TGTGCCAGCAGTCTCCATACGAGGGGCTACACCTTC. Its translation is CASSLHTRGYTF.

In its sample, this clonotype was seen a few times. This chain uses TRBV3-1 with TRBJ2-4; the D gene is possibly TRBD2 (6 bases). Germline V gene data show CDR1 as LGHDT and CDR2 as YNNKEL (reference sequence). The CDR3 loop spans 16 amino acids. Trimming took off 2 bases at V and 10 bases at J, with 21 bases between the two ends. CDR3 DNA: TGTGCCAGCAGCCAATGGGTCGGGAGTCCGGCGGGAATTCAGTACTTC. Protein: CASSQWVGSPAGIQYF.

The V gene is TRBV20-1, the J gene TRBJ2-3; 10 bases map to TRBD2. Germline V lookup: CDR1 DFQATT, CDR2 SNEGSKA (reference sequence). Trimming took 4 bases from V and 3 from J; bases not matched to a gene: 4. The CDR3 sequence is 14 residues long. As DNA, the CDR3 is TGCAGTGCTAAGCCGGGACTAGCGACAGATACGCAGTATTTT. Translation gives CSAKPGLATDTQYF.

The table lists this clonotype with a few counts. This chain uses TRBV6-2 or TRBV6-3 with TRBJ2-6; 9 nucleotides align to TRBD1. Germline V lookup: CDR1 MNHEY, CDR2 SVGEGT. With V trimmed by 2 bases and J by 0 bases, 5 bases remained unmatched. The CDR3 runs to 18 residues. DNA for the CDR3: TGTGCCAGCAGTTACCGTTTGGACAGGGGCTCTGGGGCCAACGTCCTGACTTTC. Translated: CASSYRLDRGSGANVLTF.

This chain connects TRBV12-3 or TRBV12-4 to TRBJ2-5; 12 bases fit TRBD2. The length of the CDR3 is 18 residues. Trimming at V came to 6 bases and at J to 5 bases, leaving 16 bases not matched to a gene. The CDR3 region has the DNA TGTGCCAGCAGCCCTCCACCCGTGACTAGCGGGGGAGAGGAGACCCAGTACTTC. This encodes CASSPPPVTSGGEETQYF.

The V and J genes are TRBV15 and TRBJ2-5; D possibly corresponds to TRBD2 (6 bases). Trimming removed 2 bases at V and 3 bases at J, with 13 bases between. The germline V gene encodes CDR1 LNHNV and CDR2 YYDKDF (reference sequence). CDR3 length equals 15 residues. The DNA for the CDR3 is TGTGCCACCAGCAGACCCGGGACTGTCAAAGAGACCCAGTACTTC. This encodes CATSRPGTVKETQYF.

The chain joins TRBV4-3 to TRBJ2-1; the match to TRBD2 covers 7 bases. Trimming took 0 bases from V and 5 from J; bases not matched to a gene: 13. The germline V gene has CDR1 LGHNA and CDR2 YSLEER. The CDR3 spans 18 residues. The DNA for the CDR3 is TGCGCCAGCAGCCAAGATGGAATGGGCGGGAGAACCCACAATGAGCAGTTCTTC. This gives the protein CASSQDGMGGRTHNEQFF.

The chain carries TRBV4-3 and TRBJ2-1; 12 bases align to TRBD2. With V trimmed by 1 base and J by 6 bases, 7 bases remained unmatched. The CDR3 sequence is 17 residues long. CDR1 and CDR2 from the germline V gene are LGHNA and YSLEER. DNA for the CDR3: TGCGCCAGCAGCCAAGTGGAACTAGCGGGAGGAGCCAATGAGCAGTTCTTC. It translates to CASSQVELAGGANEQFF.

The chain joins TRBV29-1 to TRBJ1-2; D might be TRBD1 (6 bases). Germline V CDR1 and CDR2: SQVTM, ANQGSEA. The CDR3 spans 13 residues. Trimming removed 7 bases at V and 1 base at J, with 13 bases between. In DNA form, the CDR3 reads TGCAGCGCTGGACAGCCAATTAACTATGGCTACACCTTC. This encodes CSAGQPINYGYTF.

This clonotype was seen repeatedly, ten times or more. CDR3 sequence (DNA): TGCGCCAGCAGCTTTACAGGGGGCGCAGGGGAGACCCAGTACTTC. This gives the protein CASSFTGGAGETQYF. This chain joins TRBV5-1 and TRBJ2-5; TRBD1 agrees at 9 bases. The CDR3 loop spans 15 amino acids. The junction had 7 bases not matched to a gene; V was cut back by 2 bases and J by 5 bases. Germline V gives CDR1 SGHRS, CDR2 YFSETQ.

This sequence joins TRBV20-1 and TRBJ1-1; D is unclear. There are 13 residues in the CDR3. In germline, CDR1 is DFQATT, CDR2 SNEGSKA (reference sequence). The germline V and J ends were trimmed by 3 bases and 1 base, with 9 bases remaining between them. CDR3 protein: CSARGQWNTEAFF. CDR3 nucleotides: TGCAGTGCTAGGGGCCAGTGGAACACTGAAGCTTTCTTT.

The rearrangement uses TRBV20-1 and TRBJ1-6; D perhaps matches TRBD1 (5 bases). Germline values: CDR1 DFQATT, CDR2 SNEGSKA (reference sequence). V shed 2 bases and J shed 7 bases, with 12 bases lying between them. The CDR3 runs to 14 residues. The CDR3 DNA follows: TGCAGTGCTAGATACAGGCTTCGGAATTCACCCCTCCACTTT. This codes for CSARYRLRNSPLHF.

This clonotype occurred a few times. The CDR3 protein is CASSPHGEYNEQFF. DNA for the CDR3: TGTGCCAGCAGTCCACATGGGGAGTACAATGAGCAGTTCTTC. The chain recombines TRBV6-2 or TRBV6-3 with TRBJ2-1; perhaps TRBD2 as D (5 bases). V was shortened by 5 bases and J by 4 bases, with 12 bases between the two germline ends. The CDR3 length is 14 residues. The germline gives CDR1 MNHEY, CDR2 SVGEGT.

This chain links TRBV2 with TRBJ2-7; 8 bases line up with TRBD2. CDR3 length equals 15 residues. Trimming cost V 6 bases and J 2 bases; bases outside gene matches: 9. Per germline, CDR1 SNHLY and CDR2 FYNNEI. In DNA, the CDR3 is TGTGCCAGCAGGAAGGAGAGTAGCGGGGCCTACGAGCAGTACTTC. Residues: CASRKESSGAYEQYF.

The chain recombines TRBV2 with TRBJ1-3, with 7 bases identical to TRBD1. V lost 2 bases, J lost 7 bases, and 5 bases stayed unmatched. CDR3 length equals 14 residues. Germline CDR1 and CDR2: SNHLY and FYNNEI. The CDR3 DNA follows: TGTGCCAGCAGTGAACAGGGGGGAGTCAACACCATATATTTT. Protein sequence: CASSEQGGVNTIYF.

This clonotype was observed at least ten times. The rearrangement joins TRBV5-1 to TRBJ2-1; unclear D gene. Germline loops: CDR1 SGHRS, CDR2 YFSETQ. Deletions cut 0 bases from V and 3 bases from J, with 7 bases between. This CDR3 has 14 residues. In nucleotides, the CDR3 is TGCGCCAGCAGCTTGGATATGCGCTACAATGAGCAGTTCTTC. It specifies CASSLDMRYNEQFF.

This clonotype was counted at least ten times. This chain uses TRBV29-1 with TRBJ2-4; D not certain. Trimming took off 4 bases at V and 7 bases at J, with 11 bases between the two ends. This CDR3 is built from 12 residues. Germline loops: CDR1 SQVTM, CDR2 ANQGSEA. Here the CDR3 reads CSVGGVGNIQYF. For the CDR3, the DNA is TGCAGCGTTGGTGGGGTAGGGAACATTCAGTACTTC.

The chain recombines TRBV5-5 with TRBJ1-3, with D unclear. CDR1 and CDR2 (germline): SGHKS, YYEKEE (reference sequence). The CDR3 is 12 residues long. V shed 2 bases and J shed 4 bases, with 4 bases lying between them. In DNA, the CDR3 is TGTGCCAGCAGCTTTCAAGGAAACACCATATATTTT. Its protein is CASSFQGNTIYF.

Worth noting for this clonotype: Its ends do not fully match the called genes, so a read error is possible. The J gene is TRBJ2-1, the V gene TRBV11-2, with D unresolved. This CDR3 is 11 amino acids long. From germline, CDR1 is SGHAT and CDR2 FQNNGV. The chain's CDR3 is CASSSINGQFF. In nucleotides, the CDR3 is TGTGCCAGCAGCTCGATCAATGGGCAGTTCTTC.

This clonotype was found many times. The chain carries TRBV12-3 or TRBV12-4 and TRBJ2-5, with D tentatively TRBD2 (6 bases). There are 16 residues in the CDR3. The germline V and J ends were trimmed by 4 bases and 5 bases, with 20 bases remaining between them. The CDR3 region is CASSSHDGRVTETQYF. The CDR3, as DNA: TGTGCCAGCAGTTCTCACGACGGGAGAGTGACGGAGACCCAGTACTTC.

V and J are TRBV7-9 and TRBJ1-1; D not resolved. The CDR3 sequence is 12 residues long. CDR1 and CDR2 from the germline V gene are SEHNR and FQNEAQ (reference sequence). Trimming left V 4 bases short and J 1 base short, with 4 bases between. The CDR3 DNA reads TGTGCCAGCAGCTGGGAGAACACTGAAGCTTTCTTT. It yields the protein CASSWENTEAFF.